This TCR beta chain was identified during a study of blood T cell repertoires in COVID-19 (dated by TCRdb to the early 2020s). Looking at the study overall: Collaborator samples came from the United States, Italy and Spain and covered acute and convalescent phases of COVID-19. The prospective study material was composed of cDNA or gDNA derived from T cells, B-cell-depleted T cells, or PBMCs. Deeply sampled blood TCRbeta repertoires from subjects exposed to, actively infected with, or recovered from COVID-19 were included in the dataset. A freely available public database, intended as a resource for researchers studying the immune response to SARS-CoV-2, is where the repertoires were released. The samples were drawn from the first 160 participants of the ongoing ImmuneRACE study and from about 1,200 subjects provided by 6 global collaborators. The sample metadata nearly always contained a de-identified subject ID, COVID-19 status, age in years and sex. Where available, HLA class I and class II types were obtained from metadata supplied by the sample provider rather than from assay-based typing.

Points the paper makes about the study in general: The quantity of clinical and demographic metadata differed by source and by participant and was supplied without curation.

The CDR3, cysteine through phenylalanine, is 17 amino acids long. The CDR3 DNA has 51 bases and is translated from base 1. Trimming removed 5 bases from V and 2 bases from J, leaving 19 bases between the germline ends. According to the germline V gene, CDR1 reads SGHAT and CDR2 reads FQNNGV. Each collaborating institution followed its own protocols to collect whole blood in K2EDTA tubes. For TCRbeta analysis, collaborators shipped samples in one of three forms: frozen whole blood, isolated PBMCs, or DNA extracted from either of those sample types. TCRbeta CDR3 regions were amplified from genomic DNA by means of the immunoSEQ Assay, a bias-controlled multiplex PCR. The authors' analysis ran thus. The number of nucleated cells in each sample was estimated from the amplification of reference gene primers within the assay. To quantify the absolute abundance of each unique TCRbeta CDR3 rearrangement, sequence reads were collapsed and filtered. For each sample, productive Simpson clonality was calculated as the square root of Simpson's diversity index across productive rearrangements. TCRdb re-hosts the immuneACCESS table, in-frame sequences only. Its copies lack some clones; in the studies checked, an unresolved V gene accounts for under half of them, and the cause for the rest is not known. V, J and clone size derive from that table, while D and trimming were established from the DNA sequence. This sample comprises over 130,000 clones, 85% to 90% of them detected only once. 11% of the sample is taken by the ten largest.

A word on this clone: The antigen it binds to is not known. Qualities for individual bases were not recorded, and no much larger clone is one base off.

The material sequenced was peripheral blood. The V gene is TRBV11-2 and the J gene is TRBJ1-3; the D gene is perhaps TRBD1, from 6 matching bases. The clonotype originates from an elderly woman with acute or convalescent COVID-19. The bases read TGTGCCAGCAGCCCAAAAGCCACAGGGCTCCCTGGAAACACCATATATTTT. Its product reads: CASSPKATGLPGNTIYF.